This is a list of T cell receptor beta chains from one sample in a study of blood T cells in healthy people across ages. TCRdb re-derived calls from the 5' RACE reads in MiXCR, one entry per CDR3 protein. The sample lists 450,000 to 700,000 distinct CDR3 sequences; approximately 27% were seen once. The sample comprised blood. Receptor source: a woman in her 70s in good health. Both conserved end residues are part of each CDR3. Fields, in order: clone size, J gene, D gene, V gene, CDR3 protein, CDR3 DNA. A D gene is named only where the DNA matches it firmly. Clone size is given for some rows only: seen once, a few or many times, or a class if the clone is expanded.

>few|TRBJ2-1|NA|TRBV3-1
CASMIGGYNEQFF
TGTGCCAGCATGATCGGGGGCTACAATGAGCAGTTCTTC
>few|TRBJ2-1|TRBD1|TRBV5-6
CASSLRTGLGNEQFF
TGTGCCAGCAGCTTGCGGACAGGGCTAGGCAATGAGCAGTTCTTC
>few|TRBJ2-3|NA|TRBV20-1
CSVNRADTQYF
TGCAGTGTCAACCGCGCAGATACGCAGTATTTT
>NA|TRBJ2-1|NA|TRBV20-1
CSAGWGYYNEQFF
TGCAGTGCCGGGTGGGGGTACTACAATGAGCAGTTCTTC
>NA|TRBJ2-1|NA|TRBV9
CASSEAPREMEQFF
TGTGCCAGCAGCGAGGCACCCAGGGAAATGGAACAGTTCTTC
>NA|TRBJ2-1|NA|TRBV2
CASSGRDGYNEQFF
TGTGCCAGCAGTGGCCGGGACGGCTACAATGAGCAGTTCTTC
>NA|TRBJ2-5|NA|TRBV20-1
CSARTGQRETQYF
TGCAGTGCTAGAACGGGACAAAGAGAGACCCAGTACTTC
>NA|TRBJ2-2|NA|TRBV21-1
CASINPSVKLTGSKGELFF
TGTGCCAGCATTAACCCCTCCGTCAAATTGACAGGGTCGAAGGGGGAGCTGTTTTTT
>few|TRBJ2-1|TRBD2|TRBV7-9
CASSGTSGGGNEQFF
TGTGCCAGCAGCGGGACTAGCGGGGGCGGGAATGAGCAGTTCTTC
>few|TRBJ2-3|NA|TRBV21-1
CASSKDHPRDRDSDTQYF
TGTGCCAGCAGCAAAGACCACCCCCGGGACAGGGACTCAGATACGCAGTATTTT
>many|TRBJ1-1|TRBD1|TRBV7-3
CASSSGGGNTEAFF
TGTGCCAGCAGCTCAGGGGGTGGGAACACTGAAGCTTTCTTT
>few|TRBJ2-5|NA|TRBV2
CASSETEETQYF
TGTGCCAGCAGTGAGACCGAAGAGACCCAGTACTTC
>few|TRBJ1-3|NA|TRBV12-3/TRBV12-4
CASRGPGNTIYF
TGTGCCAGCAGGGGTCCTGGAAACACCATATATTTT
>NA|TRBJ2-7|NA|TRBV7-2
CASSLVPGLAAGEQYF
TGTGCCAGCAGCTTAGTTCCGGGACTGGCGGCCGGAGAGCAGTACTTC
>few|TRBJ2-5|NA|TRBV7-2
CASSRGQRETQYF
TGTGCCAGCAGTCGAGGACAGCGAGAGACCCAGTACTTC
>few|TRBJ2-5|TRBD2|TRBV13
CASSLVAGTQETQYF
TGTGCCAGCAGCTTGGTAGCGGGCACCCAAGAGACCCAGTACTTC
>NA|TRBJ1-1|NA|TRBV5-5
CASSLRGLGAEAFF
TGTGCCAGCAGCTTGCGCGGGCTCGGGGCTGAAGCTTTCTTT
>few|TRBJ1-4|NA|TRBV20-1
CSASLGRGEKLFF
TGCAGTGCTAGTCTGGGGCGAGGTGAAAAACTGTTTTTT
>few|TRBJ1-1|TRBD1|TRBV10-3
CAVRRQGLNEAFF
TGTGCCGTCAGACGACAGGGGCTAAATGAAGCTTTCTTT
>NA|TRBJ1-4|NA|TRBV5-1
CASSQPNEKLFF
TGCGCCAGCAGCCAACCCAATGAAAAACTGTTTTTT
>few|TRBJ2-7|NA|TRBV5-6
CASSHPQGSRVEQYF
TGTGCCAGCAGCCACCCTCAGGGATCCCGGGTTGAGCAGTACTTC
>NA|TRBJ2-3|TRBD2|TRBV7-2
CASSLVGLAADTQYF
TGTGCCAGCAGCTTAGTGGGACTAGCGGCAGATACGCAGTATTTT
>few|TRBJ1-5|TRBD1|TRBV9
CASSQTGTRQPQHF
TGTGCCAGCAGTCAGACAGGGACGAGACAGCCCCAGCATTTT
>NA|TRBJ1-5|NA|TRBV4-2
CASSQDRSSNQPQHF
TGTGCCAGCAGCCAAGATCGCAGTAGCAATCAGCCCCAGCATTTT
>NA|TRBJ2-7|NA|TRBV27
CASSSNGGFEQYF
TGTGCCAGCAGTTCCAATGGTGGGTTTGAGCAGTACTTC
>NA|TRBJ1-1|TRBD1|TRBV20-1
CSASRLGTGLRTEAFF
TGCAGTGCTAGTCGTCTCGGGACAGGGCTACGCACTGAAGCTTTCTTT
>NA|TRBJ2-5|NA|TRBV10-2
CASSLGWWETQYF
TGCGCCAGCAGTTTAGGTTGGTGGGAGACCCAGTACTTC
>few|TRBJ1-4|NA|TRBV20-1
CSARVSQLVGEKLFF
TGCAGTGCTAGAGTATCCCAACTTGTGGGTGAAAAACTGTTTTTT
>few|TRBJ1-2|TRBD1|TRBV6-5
CASSYGGQGHYGYTF
TGTGCCAGCAGTTACGGGGGACAGGGACACTATGGCTACACCTTC
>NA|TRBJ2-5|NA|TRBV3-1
CASSRRGPIGQETQYF
TGTGCCAGCAGCCGCAGGGGCCCGATAGGCCAAGAGACCCAGTACTTC
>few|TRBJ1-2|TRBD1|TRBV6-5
CASSLSGGAHYGYTF
TGTGCCAGCAGCCTTTCAGGGGGCGCGCACTATGGCTACACCTTC
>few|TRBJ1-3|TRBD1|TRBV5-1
CASSTGQGRFGNTIYF
TGCGCCAGCAGCACAGGACAGGGAAGGTTTGGAAACACCATATATTTT
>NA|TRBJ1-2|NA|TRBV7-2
CASSIGPYGYTF
TGTGCCAGCAGCATCGGACCCTATGGCTACACCTTC
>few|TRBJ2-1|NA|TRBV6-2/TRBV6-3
CASSQDVRGISSYNEQFF
TGTGCCAGCAGCCAAGACGTCCGCGGAATTAGCTCCTACAATGAGCAGTTCTTC
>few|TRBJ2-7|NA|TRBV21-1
CASSRGLNPHEQYF
TGTGCCAGCAGCCGAGGACTAAACCCCCACGAGCAGTACTTC
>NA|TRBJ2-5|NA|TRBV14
CASSQDMGSWETQYF
TGTGCCAGCAGCCAAGATATGGGTAGCTGGGAGACCCAGTACTTC
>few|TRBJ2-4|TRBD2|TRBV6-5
CASSSPGGGGIQCF
TGTGCCAGCAGCTCCCCGGGGGGTGGAGGCATTCAGTGCTTC
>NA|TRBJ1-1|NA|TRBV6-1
CASSEARTLNTEAFF
TGTGCCAGCAGTGAAGCTAGGACTCTGAACACTGAAGCTTTCTTT
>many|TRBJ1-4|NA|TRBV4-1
CASSHKIEATTNEKLFF
TGCGCCAGCAGCCACAAGATCGAGGCGACAACTAATGAAAAACTGTTTTTT
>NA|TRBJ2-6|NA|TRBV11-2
CASSPEGGASLSSGANVLTF
TGTGCCAGCAGCCCTGAAGGGGGGGCTTCCCTAAGCTCTGGGGCCAACGTCCTGACTTTC
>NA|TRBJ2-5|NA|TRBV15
CATSRGLRAETLYF
TGTGCCACCAGCAGGGGCTTAAGGGCAGAGACCCTGTACTTC
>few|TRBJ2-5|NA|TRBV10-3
CATNRGAQETQYF
TGTGCCACGAATCGGGGGGCCCAAGAGACCCAGTACTTC
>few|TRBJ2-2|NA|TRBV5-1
CASSQALQLFF
TGCGCCAGCAGTCAGGCCCTTCAGCTGTTTTTT
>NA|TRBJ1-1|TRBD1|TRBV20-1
CSARPGQGSRTEAFF
TGCAGTGCTAGACCAGGACAGGGGAGTCGGACTGAAGCTTTCTTT
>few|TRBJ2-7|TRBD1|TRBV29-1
CSVDTGGRYEQYF
TGCAGCGTCGACACAGGGGGCCGCTACGAGCAGTACTTC
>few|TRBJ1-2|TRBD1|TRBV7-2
CASSLRQGRNYGYTF
TGTGCCAGCAGCCTGCGACAGGGGAGGAACTATGGCTACACCTTC
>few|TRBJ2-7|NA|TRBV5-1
CASSGGGGHSYEQYF
TGCGCCAGCAGCGGGGGTGGAGGGCACTCCTACGAGCAGTACTTC
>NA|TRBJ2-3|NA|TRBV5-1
CASSPSSGGPSTDTQYF
TGCGCCAGCAGCCCCTCATCCGGGGGGCCTAGCACAGATACGCAGTATTTT
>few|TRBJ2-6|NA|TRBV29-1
CSVLGRYGPGANVLTF
TGCAGCGTTTTGGGCCGATACGGCCCTGGGGCCAACGTCCTGACTTTC
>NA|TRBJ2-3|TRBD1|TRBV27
CASSPPGTGYDTQYF
TGTGCCAGCAGTCCCCCCGGGACAGGGTATGATACGCAGTATTTT
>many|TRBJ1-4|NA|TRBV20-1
CSAHDGNHEKLFF
TGCAGTGCCCACGACGGAAACCATGAAAAACTGTTTTTT
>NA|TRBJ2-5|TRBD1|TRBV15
CATSSFRDREETQYF
TGTGCCACCAGCAGCTTCCGGGACAGAGAAGAGACCCAGTACTTC
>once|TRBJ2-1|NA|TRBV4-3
CASSQTTYRVGEQFF
TGCGCCAGCAGCCAAACCACCTACAGGGTGGGTGAGCAGTTCTTC
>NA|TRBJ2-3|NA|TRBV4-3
CASSLLRDITDTQYF
TGCGCCAGCAGCCTGCTTCGGGACATCACAGATACGCAGTATTTT
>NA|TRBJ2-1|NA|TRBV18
CASSPQQGRENEQFF
TGTGCCAGCTCACCACAACAGGGTAGGGAAAATGAGCAGTTCTTC
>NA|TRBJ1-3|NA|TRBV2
CASSSGPGGTIYF
TGTGCCAGCAGTTCCGGCCCCGGGGGCACCATATATTTT
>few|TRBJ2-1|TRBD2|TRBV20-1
CSARGYSGETYNEQFF
TGCAGTGCTAGAGGTTATAGCGGGGAGACATACAATGAGCAGTTCTTC
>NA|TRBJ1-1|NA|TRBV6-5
CASRLGTEAFF
TGTGCCAGCAGACTGGGCACTGAAGCTTTCTTT
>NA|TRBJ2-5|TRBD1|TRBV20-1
CSARDSRGSGETQYF
TGCAGTGCTAGAGATAGCAGGGGGTCTGGAGAGACCCAGTACTTC
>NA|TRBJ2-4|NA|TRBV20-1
CSARDILAKNIQYF
TGCAGTGCTAGGGACATCTTGGCCAAAAACATTCAGTACTTC